By sample fraction, the clone carrying this T cell receptor (beta chain) is medium-sized. Across 20 to 25 US areas, participants ranged in age from about 18 to 90 years. In Cohort 3, a recovered donor had either two negative PCRs, clearance, or symptom resolution. Using immunoSEQ multiplex PCR, the repertoire was profiled, and TCRdb retains in-frame clones only, with some absent. The table has about 320,000 clones, over 80% seen once; the top ten hold about 5%. These data originate in a study of blood T cell repertoires in COVID-19. Study at large: Both acute and convalescent COVID-19 samples were obtained from the United States, Italy and Spain.

The sequence derives from a man aged 30 to 39 who had recovered from COVID-19. The specimen was PBMCs or T cells enriched from blood (not recorded which).

The CDR3 loop is CASNSQGAPNQPQHF. The CDR3 bases are TGTGCCAGTAACTCACAGGGGGCGCCTAATCAGCCCCAGCATTTT. The chain carries TRBV19 and TRBJ1-5; 9 nucleotides agree with TRBD1. The V gene end was trimmed by 7 bases and the J gene end by 4 bases; junction bases not matched to a gene: 8. The CDR3 extends over 15 amino acids. Germline V gene sequence: CDR1 LNHDA, CDR2 SQIVND (reference sequence). The variable domain in full, with the rest retrieved from reference TRBV19 and TRBJ1-5, is DGGITQSPKYLFRKEGQNVTLSCEQNLNHDAMYWYRQDPGQGLRLIYYSQIVNDFQKGDIAEGYSVSREKKESFPLTVTSAQKNPTAFYLCASNSQGAPNQPQHFGDGTRLSIL.